A selection of T cell receptor beta chains follows, all from one sample in a study of regulatory T cells in long-lasting Graves disease. TCRdb processed the multiplex PCR reads anew with MiXCR; each CDR3 protein has one entry. The repertoire holds some 370,000 distinct CDR3 sequences, with less than 25% as singletons. The sample here was peripheral blood mononuclear cells (PBMCs), taken when the disease was refractory, from a patient treated with antithyroid drugs. The source is a female donor with Graves disease. CDR3s include the opening cysteine and the closing phenylalanine or tryptophan. The D gene is left open where the match is weak. Some rows mark clone size as missing; the rest say once, few, many or name a class of expanded clone.

abundance	v_gene	d_gene	j_gene	CDR3aa	CDR3nt
.	TRBV20-1	.	TRBJ1-1	CSATRQYTEAFF	TGCAGTGCTACACGACAGTACACTGAAGCTTTCTTT
few	TRBV20-1	.	TRBJ2-7	CSARDRNRVEQYF	TGCAGTGCTAGAGATAGGAACAGGGTCGAGCAGTACTTC
.	TRBV27	.	TRBJ1-1	CASSLFSGVVGTEAFF	TGTGCCAGCAGTTTATTCTCAGGGGTTGTGGGCACTGAAGCTTTCTTT
once	TRBV7-3	TRBD2	TRBJ2-7	CASHPQTSGEQYF	TGTGCCAGCCACCCTCAGACTAGCGGAGAGCAGTACTTC
.	TRBV10-1	.	TRBJ2-7	CASSERTGPTEQYF	TGCGCCAGCAGTGAGAGAACAGGTCCTACCGAGCAGTACTTC
.	TRBV10-2	.	TRBJ2-2	CASSESIFTGELFF	TGCGCCAGCAGTGAGTCTATATTCACCGGGGAGCTGTTTTTT
few	TRBV24-1	TRBD1	TRBJ1-6	CATSDDSTGGYNSPLHF	TGTGCCACCAGTGATGACTCGACAGGGGGATATAATTCACCCCTCCACTTT
many	TRBV28	TRBD2	TRBJ2-7	CASSPLAAYEQYF	TGTGCCAGCAGTCCGCTAGCGGCCTACGAGCAGTACTTC
many	TRBV20-1	.	TRBJ2-7	CSASDGITSYEQYF	TGCAGTGCTAGTGACGGGATTACCTCCTACGAGCAGTACTTC
many	TRBV30	.	TRBJ1-1	CAWRDRFNTEAFF	TGTGCCTGGAGAGACAGATTTAACACTGAAGCTTTCTTT
.	TRBV2	.	TRBJ2-2	CASGLDTGELFF	TGTGCCAGCGGGCTAGACACCGGGGAGCTGTTTTTT
.	TRBV7-2	.	TRBJ2-2	CASSPVAGIGELFF	TGTGCCAGCAGTCCCGTGGCGGGGATCGGGGAGCTGTTTTTT
few	TRBV20-1	TRBD1	TRBJ2-7	CSAERDSSYEQYF	TGCAGTGCCGAACGGGACAGTTCCTACGAGCAGTACTTC
few	TRBV6-1	.	TRBJ1-1	CASSEWAVGEAFF	TGTGCCAGCAGTGAGTGGGCCGTGGGGGAAGCTTTCTTT
many	TRBV7-6	.	TRBJ2-2	CASSPEIAGTGELFF	TGTGCCAGCAGCCCGGAAATAGCTGGTACCGGGGAGCTGTTTTTT
.	TRBV20-1	.	TRBJ1-1	CSALSRDIREAFF	TGCAGTGCCCTTTCCCGGGACATTCGGGAAGCTTTCTTT
.	TRBV4-3	TRBD1	TRBJ1-2	CASSQAYGQGVYGYTF	TGCGCCAGCAGCCAAGCCTACGGACAGGGGGTCTATGGCTACACCTTC
.	TRBV5-1	TRBD1	TRBJ2-3	CASGEGAKDTQYF	TGCGCCAGCGGAGAGGGGGCTAAAGATACGCAGTATTTT
many	TRBV3-1	TRBD1	TRBJ2-2	CASSQETGWYYAGELFF	TGTGCCAGCAGCCAAGAGACAGGGTGGTATTATGCCGGGGAGCTGTTTTTT
many	TRBV6-2/TRBV6-3	TRBD2	TRBJ2-7	CASSYGAAGGPKEQYF	TGTGCCAGCAGTTACGGCGCAGCGGGAGGGCCGAAGGAGCAGTACTTC
many	TRBV13	TRBD1	TRBJ2-7	CASSRYRGPYEQYF	TGTGCCAGCAGCCGATACAGGGGGCCGTACGAGCAGTACTTC
few	TRBV6-1	.	TRBJ1-5	CASSAGTNQPQHF	TGTGCCAGCTCGGCAGGGACTAATCAGCCCCAGCATTTT
many	TRBV7-2	.	TRBJ2-7	CASSARGAGLAMGEQYF	TGTGCCAGCAGCGCACGGGGGGCCGGTTTGGCTATGGGCGAGCAGTACTTC
.	TRBV7-3	TRBD2	TRBJ2-2	CASSLAGADTGELFF	TGTGCCAGCAGCCTAGCGGGAGCGGACACCGGGGAGCTGTTTTTT
many	TRBV28	TRBD2	TRBJ2-6	CASSPRLAVSGANVLTF	TGTGCCAGCAGCCCCCGACTAGCCGTCTCTGGGGCCAACGTCCTGACTTTC
.	TRBV11-2	.	TRBJ2-7	CASSLGVGPSSRF	TGTGCCAGCAGCTTAGGGGTGGGACCTTCTAGTAGGTTC
many	TRBV20-1	.	TRBJ2-3	CSARVEALSTDTQYF	TGCAGTGCCAGGGTAGAGGCCCTTAGCACAGATACGCAGTATTTT